The sequence of this T cell receptor beta chain was determined in a study of shared clonotypes between healthy human individuals. At the level of the study: The donor pool was made up of two women and three men aged 18 to 49.

Assay used: immunoSEQ multiplex PCR; TCRdb lists only in-frame clones, some missing. The table shows some 2,100,000 clones, with roughly 91% occurring only once. The naive CD8 population came from CD45RO-negative cells selected for CCR7, without terminally differentiated effector memory CD45RA+ cells. CDR3 length equals 14 residues. CDR1 and CDR2 from the germline V gene are SGHVS and FQNEAQ. The ends lost 1 base at V and 5 bases at J; junction bases unmatched: 5. This clone was detected once. The chain links TRBV7-8 to TRBJ2-7; the match to TRBD2 covers 7 bases. This clonotype was sampled from a man between 18 and 35 years old in good health. Some clones in this sample may be carry-over from other donors' samples. The sample consisted of naive CD8+ T cells from PBMCs. Here the CDR3 reads CASSLVGGPNEQYF. The CDR3, as DNA: TGTGCCAGCAGCTTAGTGGGAGGGCCCAACGAGCAGTACTTC.